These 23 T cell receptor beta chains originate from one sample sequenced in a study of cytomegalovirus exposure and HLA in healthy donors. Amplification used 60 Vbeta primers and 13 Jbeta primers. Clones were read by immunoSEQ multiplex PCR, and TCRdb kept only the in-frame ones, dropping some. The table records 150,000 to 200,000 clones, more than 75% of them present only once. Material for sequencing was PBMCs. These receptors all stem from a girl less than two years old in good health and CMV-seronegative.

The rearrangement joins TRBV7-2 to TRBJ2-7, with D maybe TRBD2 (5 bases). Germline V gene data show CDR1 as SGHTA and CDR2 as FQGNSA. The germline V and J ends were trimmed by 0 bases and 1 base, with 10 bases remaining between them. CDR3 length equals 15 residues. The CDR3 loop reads CASSLASAESYEQYF. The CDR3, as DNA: TGTGCCAGCAGCTTAGCGTCAGCGGAGTCCTACGAGCAGTACTTC. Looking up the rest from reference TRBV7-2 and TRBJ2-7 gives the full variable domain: GAGVSQSPSNKVTEKGKDVELRCDPISGHTALYWYRQSLGQGLEFLIYFQGNSAPDKSGLPSDRFSAERTGGSVSTLTIQRTQQEDSAVYLCASSLASAESYEQYFGPGTRLTVT.

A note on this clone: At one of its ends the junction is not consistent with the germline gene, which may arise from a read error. For the CDR3, the DNA is TGTTCCAGCAGCTTAACCGGTCCCACAGATACGCAGTATTTT. Its translation: CSSSLTGPTDTQYF. The chain has TRBV7-9 and TRBJ2-3, with unresolved D. The CDR3 is 14 residues long. Per germline, CDR1 SEHNR and CDR2 FQNEAQ (reference sequence).

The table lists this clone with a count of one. The CDR3 bases are TGTGCCAGCAGCTCCGACCGGCGGGCCGGGGAGCTGTTTTTT. Protein product: CASSSDRRAGELFF. The chain recombines TRBV13 with TRBJ2-2; tentatively, D is TRBD2 (5 bases). CDR3 length: 14 amino acids. V was pared by 4 bases and J by 6 bases, with 12 bases between. The germline V gene has CDR1 PRHDT and CDR2 FYEKMQ (reference sequence).

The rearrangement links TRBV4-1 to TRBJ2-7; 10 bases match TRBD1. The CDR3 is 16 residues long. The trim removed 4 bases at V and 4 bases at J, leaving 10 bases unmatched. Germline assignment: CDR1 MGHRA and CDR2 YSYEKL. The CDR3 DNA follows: TGCGCCAGCAGCCTTAGGACAGGGGGTTCCACGTACGAGCAGTACTTC. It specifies CASSLRTGGSTYEQYF.

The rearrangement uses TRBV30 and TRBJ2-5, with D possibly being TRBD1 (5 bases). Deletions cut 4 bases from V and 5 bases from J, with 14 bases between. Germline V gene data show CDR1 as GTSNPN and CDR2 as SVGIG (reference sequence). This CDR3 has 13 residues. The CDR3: CAWTKTDSETQYF. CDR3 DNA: TGTGCCTGGACCAAGACAGACTCGGAGACCCAGTACTTC.

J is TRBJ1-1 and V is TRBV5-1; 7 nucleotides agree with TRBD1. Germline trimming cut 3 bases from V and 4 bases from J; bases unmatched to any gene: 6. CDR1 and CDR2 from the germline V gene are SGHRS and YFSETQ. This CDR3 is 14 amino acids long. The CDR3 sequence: CASSSYRGSTEAFF. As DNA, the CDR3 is TGCGCCAGCAGCTCGTACAGGGGAAGCACTGAAGCTTTCTTT. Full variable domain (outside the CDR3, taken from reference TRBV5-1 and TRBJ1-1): KAGVTQTPRYLIKTRGQQVTLSCSPISGHRSVSWYQQTPGQGLQFLFEYFSETQRNKGNFPGRFSGRQFSNSRSEMNVSTLELGDSALYLCASSSYRGSTEAFFGQGTRLTVV.

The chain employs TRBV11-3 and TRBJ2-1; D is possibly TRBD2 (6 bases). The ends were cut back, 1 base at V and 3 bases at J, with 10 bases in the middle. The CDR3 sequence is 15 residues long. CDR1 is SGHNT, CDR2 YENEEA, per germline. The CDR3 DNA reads TGTGCCAGCAGCTTAGGGCGGGGATACTACAATGAGCAGTTCTTC. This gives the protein CASSLGRGYYNEQFF.

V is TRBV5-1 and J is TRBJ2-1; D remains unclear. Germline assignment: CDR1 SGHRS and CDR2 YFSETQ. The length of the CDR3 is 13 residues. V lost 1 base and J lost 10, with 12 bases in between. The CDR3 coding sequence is TGCGCCAGCAGCTTGTCCCATGAGGCAGAGCAGTTCTTC. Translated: CASSLSHEAEQFF. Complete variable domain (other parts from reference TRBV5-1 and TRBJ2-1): KAGVTQTPRYLIKTRGQQVTLSCSPISGHRSVSWYQQTPGQGLQFLFEYFSETQRNKGNFPGRFSGRQFSNSRSEMNVSTLELGDSALYLCASSLSHEAEQFFGPGTRLTVL.

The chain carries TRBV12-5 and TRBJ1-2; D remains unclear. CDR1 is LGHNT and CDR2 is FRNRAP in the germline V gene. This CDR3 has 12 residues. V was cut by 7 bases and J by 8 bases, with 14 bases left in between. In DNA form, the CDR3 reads TGTGCTAGTGAGGGAGATAGGATGGGCTACACCTTC. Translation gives CASEGDRMGYTF.

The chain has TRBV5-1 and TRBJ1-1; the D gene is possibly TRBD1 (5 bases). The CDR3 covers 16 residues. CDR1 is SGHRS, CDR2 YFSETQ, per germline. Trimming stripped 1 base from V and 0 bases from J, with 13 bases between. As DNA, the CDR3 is TGCGCCAGCAGCTTGACTGACAGTGACATGAACACTGAAGCTTTCTTT. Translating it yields CASSLTDSDMNTEAFF.

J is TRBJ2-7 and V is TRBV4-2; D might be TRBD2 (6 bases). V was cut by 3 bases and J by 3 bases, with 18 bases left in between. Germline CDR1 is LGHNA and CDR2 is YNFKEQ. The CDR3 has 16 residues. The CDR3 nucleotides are TGTGCCAGCAGCCATTCGTCGGGAGAGGGGATCTACGAGCAGTACTTC. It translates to CASSHSSGEGIYEQYF.

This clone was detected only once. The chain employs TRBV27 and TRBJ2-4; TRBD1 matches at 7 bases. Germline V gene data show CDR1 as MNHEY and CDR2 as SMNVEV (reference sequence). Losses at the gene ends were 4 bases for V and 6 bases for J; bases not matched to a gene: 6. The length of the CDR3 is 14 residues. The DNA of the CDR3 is TGTGCCAGCAGTTCCCCGGGACAGTTAAACATTCAGTACTTC. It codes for CASSSPGQLNIQYF.

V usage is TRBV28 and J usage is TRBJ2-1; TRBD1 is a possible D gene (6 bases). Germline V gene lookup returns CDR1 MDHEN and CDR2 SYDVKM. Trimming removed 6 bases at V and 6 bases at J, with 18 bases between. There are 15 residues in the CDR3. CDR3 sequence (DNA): TGTGCCAGCAGCCCTACAGGGTCCCCCGGCAATGAGCAGTTCTTC. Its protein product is CASSPTGSPGNEQFF.

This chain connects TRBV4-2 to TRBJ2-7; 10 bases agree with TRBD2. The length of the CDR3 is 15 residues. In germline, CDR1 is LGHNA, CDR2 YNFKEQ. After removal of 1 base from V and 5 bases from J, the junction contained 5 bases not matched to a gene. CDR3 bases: TGTGCCAGCAGCCAAGGTAGGACTAGCGGCGACGAGCAGTACTTC. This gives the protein CASSQGRTSGDEQYF.

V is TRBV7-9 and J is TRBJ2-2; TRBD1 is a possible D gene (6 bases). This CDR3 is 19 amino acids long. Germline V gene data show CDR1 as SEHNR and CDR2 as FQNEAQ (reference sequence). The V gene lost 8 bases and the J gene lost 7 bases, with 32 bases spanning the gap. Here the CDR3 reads CASSSTFLTGLQVYGELFF. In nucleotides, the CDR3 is TGTGCCAGCTCTTCGACCTTCCTAACAGGGCTGCAGGTCTACGGGGAGCTGTTTTTT.

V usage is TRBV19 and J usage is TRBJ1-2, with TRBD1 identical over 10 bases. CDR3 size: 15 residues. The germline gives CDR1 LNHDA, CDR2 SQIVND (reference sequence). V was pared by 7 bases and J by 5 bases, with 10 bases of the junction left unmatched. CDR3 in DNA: TGTGCCAGTACCCTCCGAGGGACAGGGGTGTATGGCTACACCTTC. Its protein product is CASTLRGTGVYGYTF.

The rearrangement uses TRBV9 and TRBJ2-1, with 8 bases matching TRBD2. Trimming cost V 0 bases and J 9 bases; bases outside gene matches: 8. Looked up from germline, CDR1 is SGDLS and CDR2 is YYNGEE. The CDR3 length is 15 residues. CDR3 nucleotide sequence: TGTGCCAGCAGCGTAGACGGGGGGGCCGCATCTGAGCAGTTCTTC. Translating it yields CASSVDGGAASEQFF. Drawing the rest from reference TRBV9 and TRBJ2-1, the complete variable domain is DSGVTQTPKHLITATGQRVTLRCSPRSGDLSVYWYQQSLDQGLQFLIQYYNGEERAKGNILERFSAQQFPDLHSELNLSSLELGDSALYFCASSVDGGAASEQFFGPGTRLTVL.

Here the CDR3 DNA reads TGTGCCAGCACCTTTCACGGTTCTTCCAGCGAAATGTACGAGCAGTACTTC. The encoded protein is CASTFHGSSSEMYEQYF. V gene TRBV7-9 combines with J gene TRBJ2-7; the D is unclear. Germline V gene data show CDR1 as SEHNR and CDR2 as FQNEAQ (reference sequence). V lost 7 bases to trimming and J lost 4 bases, with 26 bases between them. CDR3 size: 17 residues.

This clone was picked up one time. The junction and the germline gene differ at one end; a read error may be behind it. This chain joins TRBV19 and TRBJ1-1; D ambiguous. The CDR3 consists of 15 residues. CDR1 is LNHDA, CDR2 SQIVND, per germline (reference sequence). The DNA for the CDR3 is TGTGCCGGTAGTATGCGGTCCGAAGGGAGCACTGAAGCTTTCTTT. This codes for CAGSMRSEGSTEAFF. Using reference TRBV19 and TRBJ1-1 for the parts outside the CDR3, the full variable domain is DGGITQSPKYLFRKEGQNVTLSCEQNLNHDAMYWYRQDPGQGLRLIYYSQIVNDFQKGDIAEGYSVSREKKESFPLTVTSAQKNPTAFYLCAGSMRSEGSTEAFFGQGTRLTVV.

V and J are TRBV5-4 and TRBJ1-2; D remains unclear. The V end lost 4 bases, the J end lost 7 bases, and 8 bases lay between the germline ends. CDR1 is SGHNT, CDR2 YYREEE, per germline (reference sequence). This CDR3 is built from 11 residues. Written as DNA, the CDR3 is TGTGCCAGCAGCAACTATCGTGGCTACACCTTC. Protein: CASSNYRGYTF.

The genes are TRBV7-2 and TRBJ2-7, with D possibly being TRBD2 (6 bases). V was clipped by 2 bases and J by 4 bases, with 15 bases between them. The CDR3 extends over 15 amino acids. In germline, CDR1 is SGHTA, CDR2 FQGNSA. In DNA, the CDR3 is TGTGCCAGCAGCTTAATTACGGGGGTGTTTTACGAGCAGTACTTC. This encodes CASSLITGVFYEQYF.

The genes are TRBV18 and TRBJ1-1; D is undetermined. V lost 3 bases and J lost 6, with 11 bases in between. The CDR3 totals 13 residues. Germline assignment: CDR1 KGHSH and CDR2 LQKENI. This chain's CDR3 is CASSPVGGPEAFF. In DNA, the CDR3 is TGTGCCAGCTCACCGGTGGGAGGGCCTGAAGCTTTCTTT.

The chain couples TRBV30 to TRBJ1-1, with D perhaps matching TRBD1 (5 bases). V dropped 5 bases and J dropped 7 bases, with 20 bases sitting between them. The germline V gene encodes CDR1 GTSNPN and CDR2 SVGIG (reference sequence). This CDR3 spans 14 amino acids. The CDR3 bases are TGTGCCTGGGTATACACCGTCGACAGTGATGAAGCTTTCTTT. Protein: CAWVYTVDSDEAFF.